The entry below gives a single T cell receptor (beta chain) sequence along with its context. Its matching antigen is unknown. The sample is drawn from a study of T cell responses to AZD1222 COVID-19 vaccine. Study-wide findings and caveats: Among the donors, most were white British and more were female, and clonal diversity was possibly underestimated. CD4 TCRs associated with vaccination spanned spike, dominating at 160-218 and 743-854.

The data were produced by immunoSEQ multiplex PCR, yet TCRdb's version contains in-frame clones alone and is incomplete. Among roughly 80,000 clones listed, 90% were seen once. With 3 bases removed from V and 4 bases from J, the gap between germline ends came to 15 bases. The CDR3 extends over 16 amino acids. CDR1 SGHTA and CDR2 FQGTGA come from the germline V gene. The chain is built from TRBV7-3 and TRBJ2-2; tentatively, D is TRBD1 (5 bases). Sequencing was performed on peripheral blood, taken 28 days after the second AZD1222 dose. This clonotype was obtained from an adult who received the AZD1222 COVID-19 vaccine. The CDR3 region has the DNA TGTGCCAGCAGCTTGTACCAGGGAAGTCTCACCGGGGAGCTGTTTTTT. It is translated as CASSLYQGSLTGELFF.